This T cell receptor (beta chain) emerged from a study of blood T cell repertoires in COVID-19. The assay was immunoSEQ multiplex PCR, and TCRdb's table has in-frame clones only and misses some. The sample lists about 310,000 clones; more than 85% were seen once. Germline V gene sequence: CDR1 MDHEN, CDR2 SYDVKM. The ends were cut back, 2 bases at V and 8 bases at J, with 15 bases in the middle. This CDR3 spans 14 amino acids. This chain connects TRBV28 to TRBJ1-2; D not certain. The specimen sequenced was peripheral blood. The TCR was taken from a man between 65 and 80 years old with acute or convalescent COVID-19. CDR3 in DNA: TGTGCCAGCAGTTTACGCTCCCCCTGGGCGGGCTACACCTTC. As protein: CASSLRSPWAGYTF.